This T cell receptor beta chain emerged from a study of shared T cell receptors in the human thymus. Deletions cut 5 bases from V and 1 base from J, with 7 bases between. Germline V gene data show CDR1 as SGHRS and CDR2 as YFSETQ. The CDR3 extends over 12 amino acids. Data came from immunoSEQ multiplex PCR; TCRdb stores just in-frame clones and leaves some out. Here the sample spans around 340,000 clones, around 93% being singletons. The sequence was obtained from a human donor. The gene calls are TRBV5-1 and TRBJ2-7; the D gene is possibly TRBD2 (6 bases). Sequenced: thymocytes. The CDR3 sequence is CASSGRSYEQYF. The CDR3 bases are TGCGCCAGCAGTGGGAGGTCCTACGAGCAGTACTTC.